These 26 T cell receptor beta chains share one sample of origin, sequenced in a study of neurological immune-mediated disorders. Each CDR3 protein gets one entry after TCRdb re-called the 5' RACE reads with MiXCR. The sample shows approximately 31,000 distinct CDR3 sequences, approximately 13% of them seen only once. Time point described: longitudinal time-point 2. The sequencing input was PBMCs. All receptors derive from a woman between 40 and 55 years old in good health.

In this sample, this clonotype turned up once. The J gene is TRBJ2-7, the V gene TRBV12-3 or TRBV12-4; TRBD2 aligns across 8 bases. The CDR3 has 14 residues. J lost 6 bases, V lost 6 bases, and 10 bases had no gene match. The CDR3 loop is CASSLGLASGEQYF. The CDR3 bases are TGTGCCAGCAGCCTCGGACTAGCCAGCGGCGAGCAGTACTTC.

As concerns this clonotype: The missing conserved phenylalanine or tryptophan at the end of this CDR3 makes a read error likely. The V and J genes are TRBV12-3 or TRBV12-4 and TRBJ2-7, with a weak D call TRBD1 (5 bases). This CDR3 contains 13 residues. The CDR3 is CTSSFAQGGEQYC. DNA for the CDR3: TGTACCAGCAGTTTTGCGCAGGGTGGCGAGCAGTACTGC.

There are many counts of this clonotype. The J gene is TRBJ2-6, the V gene TRBV12-3 or TRBV12-4; TRBD1 might be the D (6 bases). The CDR3 has 14 residues. Trimming took 8 bases from V and 3 from J, leaving 11 bases between them. The CDR3 spells CASGEGVGANVLTF. In nucleotides, the CDR3 is TGTGCCAGCGGTGAGGGGGTTGGGGCCAACGTCCTGACTTTC.

This clonotype was observed many times. The V call is TRBV9, the J call TRBJ1-2; 8 positions match TRBD1. Germline lookup yields CDR1 SGDLS and CDR2 YYNGEE. This CDR3 is built from 15 residues. Trimming removed 0 bases from V and 2 bases from J; junction bases left unmatched: 3. The CDR3 DNA reads TGTGCCAGCAGCGTAGTGCCAGGGGGCAACTATGGCTACACCTTC. It is translated as CASSVVPGGNYGYTF.

In this sample, this clonotype turned up many times. This chain uses TRBV3-1 with TRBJ1-2, with 7 bases fitting TRBD1. Trimming at V came to 1 base and at J to 1 base, leaving 3 bases not matched to a gene. Germline V lookup: CDR1 LGHDT, CDR2 YNNKEL (reference sequence). The CDR3 length is 15 residues. CDR3 loop: CASSQVGQDNYGYTF. The CDR3 bases are TGTGCCAGCAGCCAAGTAGGACAGGATAACTATGGCTACACCTTC.

DNA of the CDR3: TGTGCCAGCAGCGTCAGACAGAAGACCTGGGAGCTGTTTTTT. It encodes CASSVRQKTWELFF. The rearrangement joins TRBV9 to TRBJ2-2; D perhaps matches TRBD1 (5 bases). The CDR3 extends over 14 amino acids. The germline V gene has CDR1 SGDLS and CDR2 YYNGEE. V lost 2 bases and J 9 bases, leaving 14 bases between the germline ends. The variable domain in full, with the rest retrieved from reference TRBV9 and TRBJ2-2, is DSGVTQTPKHLITATGQRVTLRCSPRSGDLSVYWYQQSLDQGLQFLIQYYNGEERAKGNILERFSAQQFPDLHSELNLSSLELGDSALYFCASSVRQKTWELFFGEGSRLTVL.

The chain carries TRBV6-5 and TRBJ1-2, with no clear D. Germline assignment: CDR1 MNHEY and CDR2 SVGAGI. The length of the CDR3 is 13 residues. V lost 6 bases, J lost 8 bases, and 16 bases lay in between. The CDR3: CASRPSEVKGYTF. CDR3 nucleotide sequence: TGTGCCAGCAGACCCTCAGAGGTTAAGGGCTACACCTTC.

This clonotype appeared many times. The rearrangement links TRBV7-2 to TRBJ2-1; D is possibly TRBD1 (6 bases). V gave up 5 bases and J gave up 2 bases, with 13 bases separating them. The CDR3 is made up of 15 amino acids. Per germline, CDR1 SGHTA and CDR2 FQGNSA. CDR3 DNA sequence: TGTGCCAGCAGCGCCTCGGGGACACCCTACAATGAGCAGTTCTTC. Its translation: CASSASGTPYNEQFF.

This clonotype has a count of ten or more. The chain links TRBV7-2 to TRBJ1-1; 7 nucleotides match TRBD1. This CDR3 contains 14 residues. CDR1 is SGHTA and CDR2 is FQGNSA in the germline V gene. The ends lost 5 bases at V and 5 bases at J; junction bases unmatched: 8. The chain's CDR3 is CASSVGGGVTEAFF. For the CDR3, the DNA is TGTGCCAGCAGCGTAGGGGGCGGGGTAACTGAAGCTTTCTTT. Based on the CDR3 plus reference TRBV7-2 and TRBJ1-1, the full variable domain is GAGVSQSPSNKVTEKGKDVELRCDPISGHTALYWYRQSLGQGLEFLIYFQGNSAPDKSGLPSDRFSAERTGGSVSTLTIQRTQQEDSAVYLCASSVGGGVTEAFFGQGTRLTVV.

This clonotype came up many times. The J gene is TRBJ2-5, the V gene TRBV5-1, with D possibly matching TRBD2 (6 bases). The CDR3 runs 15 residues. Germline V gives CDR1 SGHRS, CDR2 YFSETQ. V lost 1 base to trimming and J lost 4 bases, with 14 bases between them. The CDR3 here is CASSLWRDRGETQYF. CDR3 bases: TGCGCCAGCAGCTTGTGGCGGGACCGGGGAGAGACCCAGTACTTC. The full variable domain, rest sourced from reference TRBV5-1 and TRBJ2-5, is KAGVTQTPRYLIKTRGQQVTLSCSPISGHRSVSWYQQTPGQGLQFLFEYFSETQRNKGNFPGRFSGRQFSNSRSEMNVSTLELGDSALYLCASSLWRDRGETQYFGPGTRLLVL.

Many counts were recorded for this clonotype. The rearrangement uses TRBV20-1 and TRBJ2-3; 7 nucleotides align to TRBD2. The V gene's germline CDR1 is DFQATT and CDR2 SNEGSKA (reference sequence). The junction had 9 bases not matched to a gene; V was cut back by 5 bases and J by 1 base. There are 15 residues in the CDR3. The CDR3 sequence: CSAYRIAGGTDTQYF. DNA for the CDR3: TGCAGTGCTTATCGGATCGCGGGAGGCACAGATACGCAGTATTTT.

This clonotype was seen many times. The chain carries TRBV20-1 and TRBJ2-1; D call uncertain. The germline V gene encodes CDR1 DFQATT and CDR2 SNEGSKA (reference sequence). V dropped 3 bases and J dropped 9 bases, with 12 bases sitting between them. The length of the CDR3 is 12 residues. CDR3: CSARERYGEQFF. CDR3 sequence (DNA): TGCAGTGCTAGGGAGAGGTACGGTGAGCAGTTCTTC.

This clonotype was recorded at least ten times. The chain joins TRBV11-2 to TRBJ1-1; 8 nucleotides agree with TRBD1. Germline V gives CDR1 SGHAT, CDR2 FQNNGV. Unmatched junction bases numbered 13, after V lost 5 bases and J lost 8 bases. This CDR3 contains 15 residues. CDR3 DNA: TGTGCCAGCAGCCGCCCAGGGGGCCGCTTTAGGGAAGCTTTCTTT. This sequence encodes CASSRPGGRFREAFF. Based on the CDR3 plus reference TRBV11-2 and TRBJ1-1, the full variable domain is EAGVAQSPRYKIIEKRQSVAFWCNPISGHATLYWYQQILGQGPKLLIQFQNNGVVDDSQLPKDRFSAERLKGVDSTLKIQPAKLEDSAVYLCASSRPGGRFREAFFGQGTRLTVV.

The chain links TRBV5-1 to TRBJ2-5; TRBD1 might be the D (6 bases). CDR1 and CDR2 from the germline V gene are SGHRS and YFSETQ. Trimming took 2 bases from V and 2 from J, leaving 10 bases between them. The CDR3 has 14 residues. The CDR3 spells CASSFHRAQETQYF. The CDR3 nucleotides read TGCGCCAGCAGCTTCCACAGGGCTCAAGAGACCCAGTACTTC.

At least ten counts were recorded for this clonotype. This rearrangement joins TRBV6-5 to TRBJ2-1; 11 nucleotides line up with TRBD2. The germline V gene encodes CDR1 MNHEY and CDR2 SVGAGI. CDR3 size: 13 residues. V gave up 5 bases and J gave up 8 bases; unmatched junction bases: 2. The CDR3 nucleotides are TGTGCCAGCAGTCCGGGACTAGCGGATGAGCAGTTCTTC. Amino acids: CASSPGLADEQFF.

This chain's CDR3 is CASSQDRGSWQPQHF. The DNA for the CDR3 is TGTGCCAGCAGCCAAGACAGGGGTTCTTGGCAGCCCCAGCATTTT. This chain links TRBV3-1 with TRBJ1-5; D perhaps matches TRBD1 (6 bases). Germline V gene data show CDR1 as LGHDT and CDR2 as YNNKEL (reference sequence). Trimming removed 0 bases at V and 7 bases at J, with 13 bases between. The CDR3 sequence is 15 residues long.

This clonotype was counted at least ten times. The chain has TRBV5-1 and TRBJ2-2; D is possibly TRBD2 (5 bases). Per the germline V gene, CDR1 is SGHRS and CDR2 is YFSETQ. The length of the CDR3 is 14 residues. Trimming pared 4 bases from V and 2 bases from J, leaving 9 bases between. The CDR3 bases are TGCGCCAGCAGCACGGGGAGTAACACCGGGGAGCTGTTTTTT. Residues: CASSTGSNTGELFF.

In this sample, this clonotype turned up many times. This chain connects TRBV18 to TRBJ1-4; no definite D call. The V gene lost 8 bases and the J gene lost 7 bases, with 14 bases spanning the gap. Germline CDR1 reads KGHSH; CDR2 reads LQKENI. The CDR3 is 13 amino acids. The CDR3: CASKALEAEKLFF. CDR3 DNA sequence: TGTGCCAGCAAGGCCTTGGAGGCTGAAAAACTGTTTTTT.

This clonotype was detected ten times or more. The chain recombines TRBV4-1 with TRBJ2-3; D remains unclear. CDR3 length equals 15 residues. The V gene lost 1 base and the J gene lost 6 bases, with 14 bases spanning the gap. Germline V gene sequence: CDR1 MGHRA, CDR2 YSYEKL. The CDR3 region is CASSQVIGDMDTQYF. CDR3 coding DNA: TGCGCCAGCAGCCAAGTAATAGGAGATATGGATACGCAGTATTTT.

The chain links TRBV5-1 to TRBJ1-1, with 7 bases identical to TRBD1. CDR3 size: 17 residues. Germline V gene lookup returns CDR1 SGHRS and CDR2 YFSETQ. V lost 4 bases to trimming and J lost 5 bases; unmatched junction nucleotides: 17. CDR3: CASSRGQGGYRITEAFF. For the CDR3, the DNA is TGCGCCAGCAGCCGGGGACAAGGGGGCTATCGGATAACTGAAGCTTTCTTT.

Details on this clonotype: The germline gene is not matched at one end of the junction; a read error may be the cause. The DNA of the CDR3 is TGTGCCAGCAGTTACGGGGGCAAGGGCACCATGTACCAAGAGACCCACTTC. It yields the protein CASSYGGKGTMYQETHF. V and J are TRBV6-2 or TRBV6-3 and TRBJ2-5; D might be TRBD1 (6 bases). Germline CDR1 MNHEY, CDR2 SVGEGT. There are 17 residues in the CDR3.

This clonotype showed up just once. The chain couples TRBV18 to TRBJ2-7, with 11 positions matching TRBD2. The CDR3 length is 18 residues. The V segment lost 0 bases and the J segment 1 base; nucleotides outside the gene matches: 8. Germline CDR1 reads KGHSH; CDR2 reads LQKENI. The CDR3 reads CASSPPSSGGHFSYEQYV. As DNA, the CDR3 is TGTGCCAGCTCACCACCATCTAGCGGGGGGCATTTTTCCTACGAGCAGTACGTC.

Ten or more counts support this clonotype. V usage is TRBV7-2 and J usage is TRBJ2-1; D is possibly TRBD2 (5 bases). This CDR3 region has 15 residues. The V end was cut by 3 bases, the J end by 0 bases, with 9 bases between. In germline, CDR1 is SGHTA, CDR2 FQGNSA. CDR3 protein: CASSLSGSSYNEQFF. The CDR3 DNA sequence: TGTGCCAGCAGCTTGAGTGGGAGCTCCTACAATGAGCAGTTCTTC.

This clonotype was counted many times. The rearrangement uses TRBV24-1 and TRBJ2-1; 9 bases are a match to TRBD2. The V gene end was trimmed by 0 bases and the J gene end by 10 bases; junction bases not matched to a gene: 12. This CDR3 region has 17 residues. The V gene's germline CDR1 is KGHDR and CDR2 SFDVKD. DNA for the CDR3: TGTGCCACCAGTGATTTGCAATCTGGCGGGAGGGTCGGGGAGCAGTTCTTC. Protein product: CATSDLQSGGRVGEQFF.

This clonotype was picked up many times. V and J are TRBV9 and TRBJ1-1; D not certain. V was clipped by 2 bases and J by 2 bases, with 10 bases between them. Germline V lookup: CDR1 SGDLS, CDR2 YYNGEE. This CDR3 spans 14 amino acids. This chain's CDR3 is CASSVSSINTEAFF. The CDR3 bases are TGTGCCAGCAGCGTGTCCAGCATTAACACTGAAGCTTTCTTT.

This clonotype was counted ten times or more. The CDR3 DNA follows: TGTGCCACCCGCGCGGGGGCGAATGAAAAACTGTTTTTT. Protein: CATRAGANEKLFF. The chain uses TRBV24-1 and TRBJ1-4; possible D gene TRBD1, 6 bases. The germline V gene has CDR1 KGHDR and CDR2 SFDVKD. CDR3 size: 13 residues. V was pared by 9 bases and J by 5 bases, with 12 bases between.